This T cell receptor beta chain was retrieved from a study of memory CD4+ T cells and cytomegalovirus serostatus. The sort gate was single viable CD3+CD4+CD8-CD45RO+ cells for memory CD4+ T cells. A few counts support this clone. With 11 bases clipped from V and 2 bases from J, the junction kept 7 bases outside the gene matches. CDR1 is LNHDA and CDR2 is SQIVND in the germline V gene (reference sequence). This CDR3 is 15 amino acids long. The authors' processing: After removing out-of-frame reads, 2 million to 2.5 million distinct TCRbeta sequences remained. Assay: immunoSEQ multiplex PCR; the TCRdb copy retains only in-frame clones and omits some. That table is the source of V, J and clone size, and D and trimming were worked out from the DNA. The profile shows about 52,000 clones, about four fifths of them singletons.

The clonotype was recovered from an adult in good health and CMV-seropositive. The specimen sequenced was memory CD4+ T cells from blood. The genes are TRBV19 and TRBJ2-6; the match to TRBD1 covers 9 bases. The chain's CDR3 is CAGGTGPPGANVLTF. The CDR3 DNA follows: TGTGCCGGAGGGACAGGGCCCCCTGGGGCCAACGTCCTGACTTTC.